Here is one T cell receptor (beta chain) with its context. Germline V lookup: CDR1 LGHNA, CDR2 YNFKEQ. The CDR3 runs 12 residues. V lost 1 base, J lost 7 bases, and 1 base stayed unmatched. This entry belongs to a study of radiotherapy plus CTLA-4 blockade in lung cancer. Clones were sequenced by immunoSEQ multiplex PCR, and TCRdb holds only the in-frame ones, with some missing. The sample contains 65,000 to 100,000 clones, over 80% of which appear only once. This TCR was recovered from a human donor with non-small cell lung cancer who had stable disease on radiotherapy plus ipilimumab. Here the sequenced sample was peripheral blood, taken from a patient treated with radiotherapy plus ipilimumab. The chain uses TRBV4-2 and TRBJ2-7, with 7 bases that match TRBD1. The CDR3 reads CASSQATGEQYF. In DNA form, the CDR3 reads TGTGCCAGCAGCCAAGCGACAGGGGAGCAGTACTTC.